This T cell receptor beta chain stems from a study of cytotoxic CD8 clonotypes in ibrutinib-treated CLL. Study findings and constraints: Measured clonality at baseline was greater than in age-matched healthy donors and tracked with circulating CD8+ T-cell counts.

CDR1 and CDR2 from the germline V gene are MNHEY and SMNVEV (reference sequence). The CDR3 length is 16 residues. After removal of 2 bases from V and 10 bases from J, the junction contained 7 bases not matched to a gene. This clone was observed once. What it recognizes is unknown. Sequenced by immunoSEQ multiplex PCR; TCRdb stores in-frame clones only, minus some. There are 150,000 or so clones in the sample; 60% to 80% occur only once, and around 30% lies in the top ten. Sample: PBMCs, taken after 12 months of ibrutinib treatment. The chain carries TRBV27 and TRBJ2-1; 14 positions agree with TRBD2. The sequence came from a human donor with chronic lymphocytic leukemia. CDR3 nucleotide sequence: TGTGCCAGCAGTTTAAATTCGGGACTAGCGGGAGAAGAGCAGTTCTTC. It is translated as CASSLNSGLAGEEQFF.